The 27 T cell receptor beta chains in this list originate from one sample, sequenced in a study of regulatory T cells in long-lasting Graves disease (dated by TCRdb to 2020 to 2022). The library was built by means of multiplex PCR. The instrument given in TCRdb is Illumina HiSeq 4000. CDR3 regions were amplified by Arm-PCR with iRepertoire HTBI primers to construct TCR beta libraries. TCRdb took the public reads, trimmed them with fastp at Q25, ran MiXCR for clone calling and kept in-frame beta chains. Rows matching on CDR3 protein sequence are summarized as one entry with the most common DNA and genes. This sample holds 250,000 to 300,000 distinct CDR3 sequences; 18% were observed only once. In total, the top ten clones hold approximately 14% of the sample. Per the publication, the time point label means: newly diagnosed GD, antithyroid drugs for less than 3 months. For both TCR sequencing and RNA sequencing, RNA was extracted from PBMCs in TRIzol.

These records were also assigned to another study, of T cells in Graves' hyperthyroidism and ophthalmopathy.

Sequencing used peripheral blood mononuclear cells (PBMCs), obtained at new diagnosis, from a patient treated with antithyroid drugs. The receptors were sampled from a woman aged 25 to 39 with Graves disease. Donor details come from another sample of the same person, matched by shared clones.

This clonotype has more than one count but fewer than ten. V is TRBV19 and J is TRBJ1-2; TRBD1 might be the D (6 bases). V lost 10 bases, J lost 7 bases, and 19 bases lay in between. Germline V gene lookup returns CDR1 LNHDA and CDR2 SQIVND (reference sequence). This CDR3 has 13 amino acids. CDR3 bases: TGTGCCACCCTGCCCCCAGGGGTTCGTGGCTACACCTTC. As protein: CATLPPGVRGYTF.

The rearrangement joins TRBV20-1 to TRBJ2-7; 11 positions agree with TRBD2. The CDR3 is made up of 15 amino acids. The germline V gene encodes CDR1 DFQATT and CDR2 SNEGSKA (reference sequence). V lost 1 base, J lost 7 bases, and 9 bases stayed unmatched. Here the CDR3 DNA reads TGCAGTGCTAGAGTTCTTAGCGGGGGGGCGGGTGAGCAGTACTTC. Encoded protein: CSARVLSGGAGEQYF.

This clonotype showed up many times. The chain combines TRBV29-1 with TRBJ2-1; D not resolved. The CDR3 extends over 14 amino acids. Trimming removed 7 bases at V and 6 bases at J, with 19 bases between. Germline V gene lookup returns CDR1 SQVTM and CDR2 ANQGSEA. In nucleotides, the CDR3 is TGCAGCGCACCGTATATTCGCAACGGCAATGAGCAGTTCTTC. Residues: CSAPYIRNGNEQFF.

The genes are TRBV19 and TRBJ1-4, with D maybe TRBD1 (6 bases). This CDR3 is built from 12 residues. V was trimmed by 7 bases and J by 8 bases, leaving 11 bases between them. Germline V lookup: CDR1 LNHDA, CDR2 SQIVND (reference sequence). The CDR3 bases are TGTGCCAGTAAGGGGGGGCGAGAAAAACTGTTTTTT. Residues: CASKGGREKLFF.

This clonotype was counted ten times or more. The rearrangement uses TRBV7-9 and TRBJ1-2, with a possible D match to TRBD1 (5 bases). Trimming took 1 base from V and 7 from J, leaving 13 bases between them. CDR3 size: 14 residues. Per germline, CDR1 SEHNR and CDR2 FQNEAQ (reference sequence). CDR3 sequence: CASSLGMGRPGYTF. Written as DNA, the CDR3 is TGTGCCAGCAGCTTAGGGATGGGACGGCCTGGCTACACCTTC.

The sample holds many counts of this clonotype. The rearrangement uses TRBV5-1 and TRBJ2-7, with a possible D match to TRBD1 (5 bases). This CDR3 is built from 15 residues. Germline CDR1 and CDR2: SGHRS and YFSETQ. The V gene lost 3 bases and the J gene lost 0 bases, with 13 bases spanning the gap. The CDR3 DNA reads TGCGCCAGCAGCTCTAGGGCAGGGCCCTCCTACGAGCAGTACTTC. It translates to CASSSRAGPSYEQYF.

This clonotype was picked up many times. The chain recombines TRBV7-2 with TRBJ2-7, with D possibly being TRBD2 (6 bases). This CDR3 is built from 15 residues. Looked up from germline, CDR1 is SGHTA and CDR2 is FQGNSA. The V gene lost 5 bases and the J gene lost 4 bases, with 18 bases spanning the gap. The CDR3 coding sequence is TGTGCCAGCAGCCAATCGGGGGTTGCGGAATACGAGCAGTACTTC. This sequence encodes CASSQSGVAEYEQYF. Looking up the rest from reference TRBV7-2 and TRBJ2-7 gives the full variable domain: GAGVSQSPSNKVTEKGKDVELRCDPISGHTALYWYRQSLGQGLEFLIYFQGNSAPDKSGLPSDRFSAERTGGSVSTLTIQRTQQEDSAVYLCASSQSGVAEYEQYFGPGTRLTVT.

This clonotype was recorded many times. The chain employs TRBV19 and TRBJ1-5; 7 bases map to TRBD1. The CDR3 is 14 amino acids. Losses at the gene ends were 10 bases for V and 4 bases for J; bases not matched to a gene: 10. Germline CDR1 is LNHDA and CDR2 is SQIVND (reference sequence). CDR3: CATKRQGWNQPQHF. The DNA for the CDR3 is TGTGCCACGAAACGACAGGGTTGGAATCAGCCCCAGCATTTT.

As regards this clonotype: It is likely a read error: a sequence one base away is far more abundant. The chain recombines TRBV11-2 with TRBJ1-2, with 9 nucleotides matching TRBD1. J gave up 6 bases and V 2 bases, and 7 bases lay outside the gene matches. This CDR3 region has 15 residues. Looked up from germline, CDR1 is SGHAT and CDR2 is FQNNGV. This CDR3 is CASSLLTTGGDGYTF. The CDR3 coding sequence is TGTGCCAGCAGCTTACTCACGACAGGGGGTGATGGCTACACCTTC.

This clonotype was seen at least ten times. The V gene is TRBV4-1, the J gene TRBJ1-1; D is possibly TRBD1 (5 bases). This CDR3 region has 15 residues. The V and J ends lost 4 bases and 4 bases respectively, with 16 bases between them. Germline CDR1 MGHRA, CDR2 YSYEKL. Written as DNA, the CDR3 is TGCGCCAGCAGCCTAAAAGACAGAGGGAGCACTGAAGCTTTCTTT. Translating it yields CASSLKDRGSTEAFF.

This clonotype has a count of ten or more. The chain recombines TRBV20-1 with TRBJ1-4; TRBD1 aligns across 11 bases. Germline trimming cut 6 bases from V and 11 bases from J; bases unmatched to any gene: 8. CDR3 length equals 13 residues. CDR1 is DFQATT, CDR2 SNEGSKA, per germline (reference sequence). CDR3 region: CSAQAGTGGKLFF. The CDR3 DNA reads as TGCAGTGCGCAAGCCGGGACAGGGGGTAAACTGTTTTTT.

At least ten counts were recorded for this clonotype. V and J are TRBV12-3 or TRBV12-4 and TRBJ2-3; maybe TRBD1 (5 bases). The CDR3 has 15 residues. V dropped 6 bases and J dropped 2 bases, with 15 bases sitting between them. The chain's CDR3 is CASRQNRISTDTQYF. In DNA, the CDR3 is TGTGCCAGCAGGCAAAACAGGATCTCCACAGATACGCAGTATTTT.

Many counts were recorded for this clonotype. The gene calls are TRBV20-1 and TRBJ1-1; D is ambiguous. The V end lost 0 bases, the J end lost 0 bases, and 11 bases lay between the germline ends. The CDR3 sequence is 15 residues long. Germline lookup yields CDR1 DFQATT and CDR2 SNEGSKA (reference sequence). The CDR3 sequence: CSARDLSRMNTEAFF. The CDR3 bases are TGCAGTGCTAGAGATCTCAGTCGCATGAACACTGAAGCTTTCTTT.

This clonotype was observed at least ten times. This chain links TRBV7-2 with TRBJ2-2; D may be TRBD1 (6 bases). Germline values: CDR1 SGHTA, CDR2 FQGNSA. This CDR3 is built from 13 residues. V was clipped by 4 bases and J by 5 bases, with 8 bases between them. Here the CDR3 reads CASSYRVTGELFF. The CDR3 coding sequence is TGTGCCAGCAGCTACAGGGTTACCGGGGAGCTGTTTTTT.

This clonotype was counted ten times or more. The chain recombines TRBV2 with TRBJ2-7; perhaps D is TRBD1 or TRBD2 (6 bases each). This CDR3 region has 14 residues. V lost 6 bases and J lost 2, with 14 bases in between. CDR1 and CDR2 from the germline V gene are SNHLY and FYNNEI. In nucleotides, the CDR3 is TGTGCCAGCAGGCCGAAAGGGGGGCCCTACGAGCAGTACTTC. Translated, it gives CASRPKGGPYEQYF.

The chain is built from TRBV20-1 and TRBJ2-1; 14 nucleotides line up with TRBD2. V shed 5 bases, J shed 9 bases, and the junction held 9 bases outside the gene matches. In germline, CDR1 is DFQATT, CDR2 SNEGSKA (reference sequence). CDR3 length: 15 amino acids. The CDR3 nucleotides are TGCAGTGCTCCAAGACTAGCGGGGGGGCTTGGTGAGCAGTTCTTC. Translation gives CSAPRLAGGLGEQFF.

This clonotype occurred many times. This chain joins TRBV20-1 and TRBJ2-4; no reliable D call. Per the germline V gene, CDR1 is DFQATT and CDR2 is SNEGSKA (reference sequence). The CDR3 has 14 amino acids. With 0 bases removed from V and 6 bases from J, the gap between germline ends came to 12 bases. The CDR3 DNA sequence: TGCAGTGCTAGAGATCCTGGCCGCGGAAACATTCAGTACTTC. It yields the protein CSARDPGRGNIQYF.

This clonotype has at least ten counts. The chain carries TRBV18 and TRBJ2-7; TRBD2 is a possible D gene (5 bases). Germline CDR1 reads KGHSH; CDR2 reads LQKENI. There are 16 residues in the CDR3. Between the trimmed V and J ends, which lost 3 bases and 0 bases, there was a span of 15 bases. The CDR3 loop is CASSPLGRVSSYEQYF. The CDR3 DNA sequence: TGTGCCAGCTCACCGTTAGGGCGGGTTAGCTCCTACGAGCAGTACTTC.

As to this clonotype: This clone may be a read error of a much larger clone one base away. The gene calls are TRBV9 and TRBJ1-1; no definite D call. This CDR3 is 11 amino acids long. Germline V gene data show CDR1 as SGDLS and CDR2 as YYNGEE. Trimming shortened V by 7 bases and J by 10 bases, and 14 bases separated the two germline ends. The CDR3 loop reads CASAPRLGAFF. CDR3 nucleotides: TGTGCCAGCGCCCCCCGGCTGGGAGCTTTCTTT.

This clonotype came up many times. The chain uses TRBV20-1 and TRBJ2-2; the match to TRBD2 covers 11 bases. The germline gives CDR1 DFQATT, CDR2 SNEGSKA (reference sequence). Trimming cost V 5 bases and J 4 bases; bases outside gene matches: 9. The CDR3 is made up of 16 amino acids. The CDR3 is CSAVSSGGTLTGELFF. Written as DNA, the CDR3 is TGCAGTGCTGTTTCTAGCGGGGGGACTCTCACCGGGGAGCTGTTTTTT.

Ten or more counts support this clonotype. The chain combines TRBV7-2 with TRBJ1-3; possible D gene TRBD1, 6 bases. This CDR3 comprises 16 residues. CDR1 SGHTA and CDR2 FQGNSA come from the germline V gene. V lost 1 base to trimming and J lost 3 bases, with 13 bases between them. The CDR3 bases are TGTGCCAGCAGCTTAGTTGGGGGGCTGGGTGGAAACACCATATATTTT. Protein product: CASSLVGGLGGNTIYF.

This clonotype was detected many times. The rearrangement joins TRBV20-1 to TRBJ1-5, with D perhaps TRBD1 (5 bases). Germline V gene sequence: CDR1 DFQATT, CDR2 SNEGSKA (reference sequence). V lost 4 bases and J 6 bases, leaving 13 bases between the germline ends. CDR3 length: 13 amino acids. This CDR3 is CSAISQGGQPQHF. CDR3 nucleotide sequence: TGCAGTGCTATCTCGCAGGGAGGTCAGCCCCAGCATTTT.

This clonotype has ten or more counts. In nucleotides, the CDR3 is TGTGCCAGCAGTTTATCAGGAGGGCAGTACTATGGCTACACCTTC. Protein: CASSLSGGQYYGYTF. This sequence joins TRBV27 and TRBJ1-2; no clear D gene. The CDR3 length is 15 residues. V lost 0 bases, J lost 3 bases, and 11 bases lay in between. The germline CDR1 and CDR2 sequences are MNHEY and SMNVEV (reference sequence).

V and J are TRBV14 and TRBJ1-2; D is perhaps TRBD1 (5 bases). CDR1 is SGHDN, CDR2 FVKESK, per germline. The CDR3 runs to 18 residues. V gave up 4 bases and J gave up 1 base, with 22 bases separating them. The CDR3 region is CASSRLPGTALINYGYTF. CDR3 nucleotide sequence: TGTGCCAGCAGCCGCCTACCGGGGACGGCATTGATTAACTATGGCTACACCTTC.

This clonotype appeared once. J is TRBJ2-2 and V is TRBV15; the D is unclear. The germline V and J ends were trimmed by 3 bases and 2 bases, with 4 bases remaining between them. Per germline, CDR1 LNHNV and CDR2 YYDKDF (reference sequence). The CDR3 length is 13 residues. The DNA of the CDR3 is TGTGCCACCAGCAGCCTTAACACCGGGGAGCTGTTTTTT. Translating it yields CATSSLNTGELFF.

This clonotype was seen more than once but under ten times. The gene calls are TRBV5-4 and TRBJ1-2, with a weak D call TRBD1 (6 bases). Germline V gene sequence: CDR1 SGHNT, CDR2 YYREEE (reference sequence). This CDR3 region has 16 residues. Trimming shortened V by 3 bases and J by 5 bases, and 20 bases separated the two germline ends. The CDR3 DNA reads as TGTGCCAGCAGCTCTAGGGGGTATGGAGGGAAGTATGGCTACACCTTC. Its protein is CASSSRGYGGKYGYTF.

Many counts were recorded for this clonotype. The chain is built from TRBV9 and TRBJ2-1, with 9 bases lining up with TRBD1. From germline, CDR1 is SGDLS and CDR2 YYNGEE. The CDR3 sequence is 15 residues long. V gave up 4 bases and J gave up 3 bases; unmatched junction bases: 5. For the CDR3, the DNA is TGTGCCAGCAGCTTGACAGGGGGTCTCTACAATGAGCAGTTCTTC. Protein sequence: CASSLTGGLYNEQFF.